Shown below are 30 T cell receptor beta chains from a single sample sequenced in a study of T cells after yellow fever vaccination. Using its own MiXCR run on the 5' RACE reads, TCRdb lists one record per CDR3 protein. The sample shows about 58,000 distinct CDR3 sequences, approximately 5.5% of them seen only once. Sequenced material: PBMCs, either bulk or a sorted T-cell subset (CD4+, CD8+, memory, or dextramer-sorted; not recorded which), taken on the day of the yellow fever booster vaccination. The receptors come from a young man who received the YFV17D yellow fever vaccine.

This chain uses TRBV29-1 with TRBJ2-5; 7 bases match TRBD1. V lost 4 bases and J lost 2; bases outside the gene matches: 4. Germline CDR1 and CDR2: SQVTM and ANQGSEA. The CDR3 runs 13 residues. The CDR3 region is CSVVGQNQETQYF. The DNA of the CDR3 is TGCAGCGTTGTGGGACAGAATCAAGAGACCCAGTACTTC.

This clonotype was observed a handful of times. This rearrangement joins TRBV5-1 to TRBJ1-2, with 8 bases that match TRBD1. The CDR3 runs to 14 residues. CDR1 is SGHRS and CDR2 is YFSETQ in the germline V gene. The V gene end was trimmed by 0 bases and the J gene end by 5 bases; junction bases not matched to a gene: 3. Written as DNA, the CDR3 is TGCGCCAGCAGCTTGGGCGGACAGGGATATGGCTACACCTTC. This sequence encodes CASSLGGQGYGYTF.

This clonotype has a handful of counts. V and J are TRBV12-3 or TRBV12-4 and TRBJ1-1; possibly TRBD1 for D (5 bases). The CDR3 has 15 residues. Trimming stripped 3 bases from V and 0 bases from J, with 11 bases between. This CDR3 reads CASSFDRYMNTEAFF. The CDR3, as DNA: TGTGCCAGCAGTTTTGACAGATACATGAACACTGAAGCTTTCTTT.

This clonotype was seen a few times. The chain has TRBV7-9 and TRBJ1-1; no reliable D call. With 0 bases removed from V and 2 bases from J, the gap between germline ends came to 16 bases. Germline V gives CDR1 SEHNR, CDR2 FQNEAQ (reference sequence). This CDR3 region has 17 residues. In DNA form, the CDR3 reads TGTGCCAGCAGCTTAGCTGTCTCGACTGACGGAAACACTGAAGCTTTCTTT. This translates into CASSLAVSTDGNTEAFF.

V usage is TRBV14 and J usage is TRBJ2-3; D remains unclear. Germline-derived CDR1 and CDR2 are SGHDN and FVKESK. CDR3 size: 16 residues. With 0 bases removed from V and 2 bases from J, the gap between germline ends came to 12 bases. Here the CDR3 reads CASSQEGEEDTDTQYF. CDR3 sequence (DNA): TGTGCCAGCAGCCAAGAGGGTGAGGAAGACACAGATACGCAGTATTTT.

The CDR3 nucleotides read TGTGCCAGCAGTGAATCTTCATCAGGAGATACGCAGTATTTT. Protein: CASSESSSGDTQYF. J is TRBJ2-3 and V is TRBV2; D is unclear. Between the trimmed V and J ends, which lost 2 bases and 5 bases, there was a span of 11 bases. Germline values: CDR1 SNHLY, CDR2 FYNNEI. This CDR3 contains 14 residues.

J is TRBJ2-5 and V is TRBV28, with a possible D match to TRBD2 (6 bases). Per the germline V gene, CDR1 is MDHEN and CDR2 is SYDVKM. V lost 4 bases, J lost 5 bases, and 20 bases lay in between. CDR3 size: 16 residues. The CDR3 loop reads CASSYSGTFRVETQYF. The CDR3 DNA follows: TGTGCCAGCAGTTATAGCGGAACCTTCAGGGTGGAGACCCAGTACTTC. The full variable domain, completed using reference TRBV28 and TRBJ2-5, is DVKVTQSSRYLVKRTGEKVFLECVQDMDHENMFWYRQDPGLGLRLIYFSYDVKMKEKGDIPEGYSVSREKKERFSLILESASTNQTSMYLCASSYSGTFRVETQYFGPGTRLLVL.

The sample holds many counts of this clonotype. The CDR3 region is CASSRDRVLAKNIQYF. In DNA, the CDR3 is TGCGCCAGCAGCCGAGACAGGGTACTAGCCAAAAACATTCAGTACTTC. The chain combines TRBV23-1 with TRBJ2-4; TRBD1 matches at 7 bases. TRBV23-1 is marked as an open reading frame, function uncertain. The CDR3 is 16 amino acids. V lost 6 bases and J lost 0; bases outside the gene matches: 8.

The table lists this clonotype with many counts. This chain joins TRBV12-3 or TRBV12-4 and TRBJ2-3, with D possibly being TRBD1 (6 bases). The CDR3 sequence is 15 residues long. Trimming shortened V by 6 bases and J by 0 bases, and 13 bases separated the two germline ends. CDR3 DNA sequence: TGTGCCAGCAGGGGGACACCCCCTAGCACAGATACGCAGTATTTT. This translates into CASRGTPPSTDTQYF.

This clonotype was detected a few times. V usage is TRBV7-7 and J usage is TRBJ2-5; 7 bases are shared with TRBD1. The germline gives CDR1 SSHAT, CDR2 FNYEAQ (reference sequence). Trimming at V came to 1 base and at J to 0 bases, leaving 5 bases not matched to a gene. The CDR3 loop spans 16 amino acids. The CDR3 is CASSLGGRGYQETQYF. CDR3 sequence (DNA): TGTGCCAGCAGCTTAGGGGGCAGGGGGTACCAAGAGACCCAGTACTTC.

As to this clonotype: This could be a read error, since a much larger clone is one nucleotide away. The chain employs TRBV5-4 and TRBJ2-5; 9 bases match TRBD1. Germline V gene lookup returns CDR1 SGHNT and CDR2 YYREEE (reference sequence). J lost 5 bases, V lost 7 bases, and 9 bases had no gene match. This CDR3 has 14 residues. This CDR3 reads CASGSLDRGETQYF. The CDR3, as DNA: TGTGCCAGCGGCTCTCTGGACAGGGGTGAGACCCAGTACTTC. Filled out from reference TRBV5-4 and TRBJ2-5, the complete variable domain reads ETGVTQSPTHLIKTRGQQVTLRCSSQSGHNTVSWYQQALGQGPQFIFQYYREEENGRGNFPPRFSGLQFPNYSSELNVNALELDDSALYLCASGSLDRGETQYFGPGTRLLVL.

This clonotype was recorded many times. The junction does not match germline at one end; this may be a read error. The DNA for the CDR3 is TGCAGCGTCGAAGGGCGCTCCTACGAGCAGTACTTC. Amino acids: CSVEGRSYEQYF. The gene calls are TRBV29-1 and TRBJ2-7; D is ambiguous. This CDR3 comprises 12 residues. Germline loops: CDR1 SQVTM, CDR2 ANQGSEA.

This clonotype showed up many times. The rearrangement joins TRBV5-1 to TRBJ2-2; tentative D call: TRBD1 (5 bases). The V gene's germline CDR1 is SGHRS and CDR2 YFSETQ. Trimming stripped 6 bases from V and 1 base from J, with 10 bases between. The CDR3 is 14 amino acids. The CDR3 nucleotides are TGCGCCAGCAAGAGGCAGGGGAACACCGGGGAGCTGTTTTTT. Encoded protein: CASKRQGNTGELFF. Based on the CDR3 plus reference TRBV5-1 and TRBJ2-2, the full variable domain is KAGVTQTPRYLIKTRGQQVTLSCSPISGHRSVSWYQQTPGQGLQFLFEYFSETQRNKGNFPGRFSGRQFSNSRSEMNVSTLELGDSALYLCASKRQGNTGELFFGEGSRLTVL.

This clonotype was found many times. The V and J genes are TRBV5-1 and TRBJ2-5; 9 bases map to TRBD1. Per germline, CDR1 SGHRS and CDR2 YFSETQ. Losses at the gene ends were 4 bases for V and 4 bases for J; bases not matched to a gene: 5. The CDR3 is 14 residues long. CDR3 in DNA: TGCGCCAGCAGCCCACGGGGACAGGGAGAGACCCAGTACTTC. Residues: CASSPRGQGETQYF.

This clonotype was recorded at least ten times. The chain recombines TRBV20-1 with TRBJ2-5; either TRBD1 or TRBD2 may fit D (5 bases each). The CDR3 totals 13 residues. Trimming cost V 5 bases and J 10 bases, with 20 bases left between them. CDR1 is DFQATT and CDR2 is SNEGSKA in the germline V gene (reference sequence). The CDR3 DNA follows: TGCAGTGCTCCACGGGGACCTTACGAAGACCAGTACTTC. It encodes CSAPRGPYEDQYF.

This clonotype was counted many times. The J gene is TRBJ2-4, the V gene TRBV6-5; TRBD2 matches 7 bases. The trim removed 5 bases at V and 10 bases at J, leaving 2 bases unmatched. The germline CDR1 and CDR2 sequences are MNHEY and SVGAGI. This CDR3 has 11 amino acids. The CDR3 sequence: CASSRAGIQYF. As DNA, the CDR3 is TGTGCCAGCAGTCGAGCGGGGATTCAGTACTTC.

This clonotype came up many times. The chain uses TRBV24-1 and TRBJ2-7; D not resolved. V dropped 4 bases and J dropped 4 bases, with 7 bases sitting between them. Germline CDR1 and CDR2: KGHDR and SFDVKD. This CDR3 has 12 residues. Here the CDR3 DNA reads TGTGCCACCAGTGACCAAAGATACGAGCAGTACGTC. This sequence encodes CATSDQRYEQYV.

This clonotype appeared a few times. The CDR3 loop reads CASSSQGALGQYV. DNA of the CDR3: TGTGCCAGCAGTTCCCAGGGGGCTCTCGGGCAGTACGTC. The gene calls are TRBV6-2 or TRBV6-3 and TRBJ2-7, with TRBD1 matching 8 bases. This CDR3 comprises 13 residues. Germline assignment: CDR1 MNHEY and CDR2 SVGEGT. The V gene end was trimmed by 4 bases and the J gene end by 9 bases; junction bases not matched to a gene: 8.

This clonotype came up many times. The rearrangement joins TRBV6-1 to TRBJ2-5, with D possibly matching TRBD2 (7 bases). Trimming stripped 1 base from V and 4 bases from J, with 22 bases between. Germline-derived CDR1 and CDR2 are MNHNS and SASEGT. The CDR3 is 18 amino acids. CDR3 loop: CASSEGSTLGGRRETQYF. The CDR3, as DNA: TGTGCCAGCAGTGAAGGATCGACTTTGGGGGGGCGCCGAGAGACCCAGTACTTC.

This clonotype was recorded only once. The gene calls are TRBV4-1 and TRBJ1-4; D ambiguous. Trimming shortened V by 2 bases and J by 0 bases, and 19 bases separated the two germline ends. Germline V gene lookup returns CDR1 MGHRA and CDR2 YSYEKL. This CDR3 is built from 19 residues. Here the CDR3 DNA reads TGCGCCAGCAGCCAACGAAATAGCCCGGCGGTCGCAACTAATGAAAAACTGTTTTTT. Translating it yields CASSQRNSPAVATNEKLFF.

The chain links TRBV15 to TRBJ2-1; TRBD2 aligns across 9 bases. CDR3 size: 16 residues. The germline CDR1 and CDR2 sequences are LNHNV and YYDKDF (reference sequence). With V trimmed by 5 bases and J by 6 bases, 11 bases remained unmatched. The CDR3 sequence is CATSHPKRGAFNEQFF. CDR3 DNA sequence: TGTGCCACCAGCCACCCAAAGCGGGGGGCCTTCAATGAGCAGTTCTTC.

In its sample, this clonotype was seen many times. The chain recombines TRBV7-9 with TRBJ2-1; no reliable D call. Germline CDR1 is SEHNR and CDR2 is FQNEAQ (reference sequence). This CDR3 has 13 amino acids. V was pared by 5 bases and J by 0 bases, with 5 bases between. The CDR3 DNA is TGTGCCAGCAGCCCTACCTCCTACAATGAGCAGTTCTTC. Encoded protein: CASSPTSYNEQFF.

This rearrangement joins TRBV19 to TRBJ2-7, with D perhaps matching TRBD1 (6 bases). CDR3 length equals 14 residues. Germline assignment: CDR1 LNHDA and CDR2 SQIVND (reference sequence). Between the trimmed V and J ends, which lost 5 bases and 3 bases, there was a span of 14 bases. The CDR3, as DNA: TGTGCCAGTAGTGCTGGACAGCTCTACTACGAGCAGTACTTC. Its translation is CASSAGQLYYEQYF.

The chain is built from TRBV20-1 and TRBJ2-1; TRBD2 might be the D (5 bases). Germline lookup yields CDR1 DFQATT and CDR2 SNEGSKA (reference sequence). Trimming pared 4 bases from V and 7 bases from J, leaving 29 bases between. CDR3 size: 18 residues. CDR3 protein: CSATFLPKGPMRANEQFF. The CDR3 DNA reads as TGCAGTGCTACCTTTCTGCCAAAAGGGCCAATGAGGGCTAATGAGCAGTTCTTC.

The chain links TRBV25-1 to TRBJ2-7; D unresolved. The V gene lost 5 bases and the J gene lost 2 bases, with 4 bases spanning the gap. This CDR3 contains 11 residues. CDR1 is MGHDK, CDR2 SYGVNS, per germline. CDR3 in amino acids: CASSLTYEQYF. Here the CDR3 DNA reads TGTGCCAGCAGTCTTACCTACGAGCAGTACTTC.

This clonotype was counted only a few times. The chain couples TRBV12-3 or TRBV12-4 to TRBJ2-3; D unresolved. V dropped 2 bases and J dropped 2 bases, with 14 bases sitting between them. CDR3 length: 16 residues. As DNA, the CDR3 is TGTGCCAGCAGTTTAATAGGCGGCCGAGCCACAGATACGCAGTATTTT. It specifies CASSLIGGRATDTQYF.

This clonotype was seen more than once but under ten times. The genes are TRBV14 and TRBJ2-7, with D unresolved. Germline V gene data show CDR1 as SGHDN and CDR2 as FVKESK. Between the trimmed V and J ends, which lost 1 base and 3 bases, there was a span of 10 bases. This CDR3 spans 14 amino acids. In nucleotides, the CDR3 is TGTGCCAGCAGCCAAGGTAAAGGTTACTACGAGCAGTACTTC. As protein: CASSQGKGYYEQYF.

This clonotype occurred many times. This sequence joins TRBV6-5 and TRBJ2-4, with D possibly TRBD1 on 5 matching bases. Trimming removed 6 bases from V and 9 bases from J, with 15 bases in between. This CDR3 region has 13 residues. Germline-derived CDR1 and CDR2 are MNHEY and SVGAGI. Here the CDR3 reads CASRGLSVGIQYF. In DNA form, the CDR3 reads TGTGCCAGCAGGGGGCTAAGTGTTGGCATTCAGTACTTC.

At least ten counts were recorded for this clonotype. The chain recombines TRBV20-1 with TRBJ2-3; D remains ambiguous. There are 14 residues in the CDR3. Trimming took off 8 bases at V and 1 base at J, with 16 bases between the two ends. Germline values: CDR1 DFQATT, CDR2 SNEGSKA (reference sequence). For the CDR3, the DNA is TGCAGTAACCTACGAGCGAGTGGCACAGATACGCAGTATTTT. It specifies CSNLRASGTDTQYF.

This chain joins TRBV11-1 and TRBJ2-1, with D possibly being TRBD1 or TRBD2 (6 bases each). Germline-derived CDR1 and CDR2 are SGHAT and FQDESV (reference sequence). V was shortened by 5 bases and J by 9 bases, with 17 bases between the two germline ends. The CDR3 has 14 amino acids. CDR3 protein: CASSLGGPEVEQFF. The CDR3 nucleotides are TGTGCCAGCAGCCTCGGGGGCCCCGAGGTTGAGCAGTTCTTC.